Below, 13 T cell receptor beta chains from the same sample are listed, as sequenced in a study of ipilimumab plus nivolumab after autologous stem cell transplantation. The table came from immunoSEQ multiplex PCR; TCRdb's copy has only in-frame clones and leaves some out. Among roughly 23,000 clones listed, roughly 80% were seen once. Sequenced here: PBMCs, sampled in a trial of ipilimumab plus nivolumab as post-transplant consolidation. These receptors were obtained from a male donor with diffuse large B-cell lymphoma.

J is TRBJ1-1 and V is TRBV5-1, with 7 bases matching TRBD1. Trimming removed 3 bases from V and 4 bases from J; junction bases left unmatched: 18. The germline V gene has CDR1 SGHRS and CDR2 YFSETQ. The CDR3 sequence is 18 residues long. CDR3 bases: TGCGCCAGCAGCTCACAGGGGTTAGGTCTTGGGCTTAGCACTGAAGCTTTCTTT. Translated, it gives CASSSQGLGLGLSTEAFF.

The V gene is TRBV5-6, the J gene TRBJ1-1; D is ambiguous. The germline gives CDR1 SGHDT, CDR2 YYEEEE. Trimming cost V 4 bases and J 1 base, with 11 bases left between them. The CDR3 length is 14 residues. The CDR3 coding sequence is TGTGCCAGCAGCCTGTGGACCAAGAACACTGAAGCTTTCTTT. It codes for CASSLWTKNTEAFF.

The chain couples TRBV2 to TRBJ2-5; D call uncertain. Trimming stripped 7 bases from V and 5 bases from J, with 8 bases between. The CDR3 consists of 11 residues. CDR1 is SNHLY, CDR2 FYNNEI, per germline. The CDR3 region is CASKERETQYF. CDR3 bases: TGTGCCAGCAAGGAGAGGGAGACCCAGTACTTC.

The chain recombines TRBV10-3 with TRBJ2-7; TRBD1 agrees at 11 bases. This CDR3 is 15 amino acids long. Germline CDR1 is ENHRY and CDR2 is SYGVKD. The junction had 4 bases not matched to a gene; V was cut back by 6 bases and J by 0 bases. DNA for the CDR3: TGTGCCATCAGCCCCGGGACAGGGGGCTCCTACGAGCAGTACTTC. Its translation: CAISPGTGGSYEQYF.

This clone came up once. The chain recombines TRBV29-1 with TRBJ2-7; 9 positions match TRBD2. J gave up 2 bases and V 7 bases, and 3 bases lay outside the gene matches. The CDR3 is 12 residues long. Germline V lookup: CDR1 SQVTM, CDR2 ANQGSEA. The CDR3 bases are TGCAGCGCCCTAGCGGGGACCTACGAGCAGTACTTC. This encodes CSALAGTYEQYF.

The rearrangement joins TRBV21-1 to TRBJ2-3. TRBV21-1 is an annotated pseudogene. This CDR3 has 16 amino acids. The CDR3 nucleotides are TGTGCCAGCACCCCAAATATGGGACGCGGCACAGATACGCAGTATTTT. The encoded protein is CASTPNMGRGTDTQYF.

The chain is built from TRBV18 and TRBJ1-1; TRBD1 matches at 7 bases. The J segment lost 0 bases and the V segment lost 4 bases, leaving 5 bases of the junction unmatched. The CDR3 runs 15 residues. The germline gives CDR1 KGHSH, CDR2 LQKENI. This CDR3 is CASSRTGAMNTEAFF. The CDR3 nucleotides are TGTGCCAGCTCACGAACAGGGGCCATGAACACTGAAGCTTTCTTT.

The rearrangement uses TRBV27 and TRBJ1-6, with 8 bases aligning to TRBD1. Trimming removed 2 bases from V and 3 bases from J; junction bases left unmatched: 3. The CDR3 length is 16 residues. CDR1 and CDR2 (germline): MNHEY, SMNVEV (reference sequence). The chain's CDR3 is CASSLEGTGYNSPLHF. The CDR3 DNA reads TGTGCCAGCAGTTTAGAAGGGACAGGCTATAATTCACCCCTCCACTTT.

The chain uses TRBV15 and TRBJ2-7; 8 positions match TRBD2. Germline V lookup: CDR1 LNHNV, CDR2 YYDKDF (reference sequence). This CDR3 has 15 residues. V shed 3 bases and J 2 bases; nucleotides not matched to a gene: 6. The CDR3 bases are TGTGCCACCAGCAGCGAACTAGCGGCGACCTACGAGCAGTACTTC. Encoded protein: CATSSELAATYEQYF.

CDR3 nucleotide sequence: TGTGCCATCAGTGGAACCCTAGCGGCGGGAGAGCAGTACTTC. Protein: CAISGTLAAGEQYF. The chain couples TRBV10-3 to TRBJ2-7; 7 bases line up with TRBD2. The CDR3 consists of 14 residues. Germline V gene sequence: CDR1 ENHRY, CDR2 SYGVKD. V shed 4 bases, J shed 7 bases, and the junction held 10 bases outside the gene matches.

The rearrangement uses TRBV6-1 and TRBJ1-1; D not resolved. V was clipped by 5 bases and J by 4 bases, with 14 bases between them. Germline CDR1 and CDR2: MNHNS and SASEGT. This CDR3 has 14 amino acids. The DNA for the CDR3 is TGTGCCAGCAGTAGAACACTGGATGGCACTGAAGCTTTCTTT. Amino acid sequence: CASSRTLDGTEAFF.

The genes are TRBV14 and TRBJ1-4; D might be TRBD1 (6 bases). Germline V gives CDR1 SGHDN, CDR2 FVKESK. V was clipped by 4 bases and J by 0 bases, with 12 bases between them. This CDR3 region has 16 residues. CDR3 loop: CASSPLRGTTNEKLFF. The CDR3 DNA reads as TGTGCCAGCAGCCCCCTAAGGGGGACAACTAATGAAAAACTGTTTTTT.

The chain combines TRBV19 with TRBJ1-6; TRBD1 is a possible D gene (6 bases). CDR1 and CDR2 (germline): LNHDA, SQIVND (reference sequence). The CDR3 is 17 residues long. V was clipped by 5 bases and J by 5 bases, with 19 bases between them. CDR3 nucleotides: TGTGCCAGTAGTGCAGGGGTTCCAGAAACACATAATTCACCCCTCCACTTT. It yields the protein CASSAGVPETHNSPLHF.